One and the same sample provided the 6 T cell receptor beta chains below, sequenced in a study of blood T cells in healthy people across ages. Next came a second PCR, run for about 7 to 12 cycles, which used a sample-barcoded 5' primer along with a J-beta primer mix. Via MiXCR, TCRdb re-called the 5' RACE reads, giving one row per CDR3 protein. The sample contains just under 900,000 distinct CDR3 sequences, around 30% of which appear only once. The specimen sequenced was blood. The origin of the receptors is a woman older than 75 in good health.

The chain combines TRBV7-9 with TRBJ2-1; D is undetermined. The length of the CDR3 is 14 residues. Germline V gives CDR1 SEHNR, CDR2 FQNEAQ (reference sequence). V lost 5 bases, J lost 2 bases, and 10 bases lay in between. CDR3 nucleotides: TGTGCCAGCAGCAACGGCGGACCCTACAATGAGCAGTTCTTC. It codes for CASSNGGPYNEQFF.

This clonotype was found many times. The chain recombines TRBV7-2 with TRBJ1-2; D not certain. The V end was cut by 3 bases, the J end by 3 bases, with 8 bases between. Germline V gene sequence: CDR1 SGHTA, CDR2 FQGNSA. CDR3 size: 13 residues. In DNA, the CDR3 is TGTGCCAGCAGCTTCAGAAGTGACTATGGCTACACCTTC. Translating gives CASSFRSDYGYTF.

This sequence joins TRBV28 and TRBJ2-3; TRBD2 matches at 7 bases. The CDR3 totals 16 residues. V trimming: 4 bases; J trimming: 3 bases; junction bases outside the gene matches: 10. Germline CDR1 and CDR2: MDHEN and SYDVKM. This CDR3 reads CASSSPSAGRTDTQYF. The CDR3 DNA is TGTGCCAGCAGTTCCCCGTCAGCGGGGAGGACAGATACGCAGTATTTT. Variable domain in full (rest from reference TRBV28 and TRBJ2-3): DVKVTQSSRYLVKRTGEKVFLECVQDMDHENMFWYRQDPGLGLRLIYFSYDVKMKEKGDIPEGYSVSREKKERFSLILESASTNQTSMYLCASSSPSAGRTDTQYFGPGTRLTVL.

This clonotype was detected ten times or more. V is TRBV11-3 and J is TRBJ2-1; 8 bases line up with TRBD1. The length of the CDR3 is 13 residues. Germline CDR1 and CDR2: SGHNT and YENEEA. V shed 5 bases and J 9 bases; nucleotides not matched to a gene: 6. CDR3 loop: CASSPRTGIEQFF. The CDR3, as DNA: TGTGCCAGCAGCCCCCGGACAGGGATTGAGCAGTTCTTC.

As regards this clonotype: The junction does not match germline at one end; this may be a read error. This rearrangement joins TRBV12-3 or TRBV12-4 to TRBJ2-3, with 11 bases identical to TRBD2. The CDR3 has 15 residues. As DNA, the CDR3 is TGTGCCGGCAGTCTGACTAGCGGGGGCACAGATACGCAGTATTTT. Its protein product is CAGSLTSGGTDTQYF.

Ten or more counts support this clonotype. The J gene is TRBJ2-1, the V gene TRBV6-4; D is perhaps TRBD2 (7 bases). The CDR3 sequence is 13 residues long. CDR1 MRHNA and CDR2 SNTAGT come from the germline V gene. Trimming cost V 2 bases and J 8 bases, with 10 bases left between them. The DNA of the CDR3 is TGTGCCAGCAGTGACGGCGGGGGCTATGAGCAGTTCTTC. Translating it yields CASSDGGGYEQFF.